The clone carrying this TCR beta chain was recorded many times. These data come from a study of HIV-infected patients and healthy controls. Whole blood was used without fractionation, so all unsorted peripheral T cells were included. cDNA was made from approximately 0.55 ug RNA using alpha and beta constant primers. Alpha and beta chain libraries were made separately by chain-specific third strand synthesis with multiplexing indices. A 5' RACE adapter with a random hexamer and the SP2 primer site was joined to cDNA. TCRdb independently ran MiXCR on the 5' RACE reads; one entry per CDR3 protein. The sample includes approximately 9,600 distinct CDR3 sequences, around 5.2% seen only once; the top ten take less than 15%. CDR1 and CDR2 (germline): MNHEY, SMNVEV (reference sequence). The length of the CDR3 is 15 residues. The junction had 5 bases not matched to a gene; V was cut back by 1 base and J by 7 bases.

The rearrangement joins TRBV27 to TRBJ2-1; TRBD2 matches at 9 bases. The receptor's source is an adult with HIV infection. The source was blood, collected before antiretroviral therapy. CDR3 DNA sequence: TGTGCCAGCAGTTTATACGCGGGAGGGAAGAATGAGCAGTTCTTC. This sequence encodes CASSLYAGGKNEQFF.